Reported below is one TCR beta chain. What it binds is not known. The data are from a study of blood T cells in healthy people across ages. Study-level findings and limits: Relative to aged donors, long-lived donors carried more naive CD4+ cells and displayed higher diversity.

The germline CDR1 and CDR2 sequences are MDHEN and SYDVKM. V dropped 1 base and J dropped 6; count of bases not matched to a gene: 7. The length of the CDR3 is 15 residues. Combining a sample-barcoded 5' primer with a J-beta primer mix, a second PCR ran for roughly 6 to 12 cycles. The authors tagged each cDNA molecule using a template-switch adaptor with 12 random nucleotides. TCRdb re-called the 5' RACE reads with MiXCR, one entry per CDR3 protein. The sample consists of about 1.4 million distinct CDR3 sequences, around 59% of them appearing once. The rearrangement links TRBV28 to TRBJ2-3; 7 bases agree with TRBD1. The TCR sequence derives from a man younger than 30 in good health. Material for sequencing was blood. In DNA form, the CDR3 reads TGTGCCAGCAGTTTATTGACAGGGTGGACGGATACGCAGTATTTT. It encodes CASSLLTGWTDTQYF.